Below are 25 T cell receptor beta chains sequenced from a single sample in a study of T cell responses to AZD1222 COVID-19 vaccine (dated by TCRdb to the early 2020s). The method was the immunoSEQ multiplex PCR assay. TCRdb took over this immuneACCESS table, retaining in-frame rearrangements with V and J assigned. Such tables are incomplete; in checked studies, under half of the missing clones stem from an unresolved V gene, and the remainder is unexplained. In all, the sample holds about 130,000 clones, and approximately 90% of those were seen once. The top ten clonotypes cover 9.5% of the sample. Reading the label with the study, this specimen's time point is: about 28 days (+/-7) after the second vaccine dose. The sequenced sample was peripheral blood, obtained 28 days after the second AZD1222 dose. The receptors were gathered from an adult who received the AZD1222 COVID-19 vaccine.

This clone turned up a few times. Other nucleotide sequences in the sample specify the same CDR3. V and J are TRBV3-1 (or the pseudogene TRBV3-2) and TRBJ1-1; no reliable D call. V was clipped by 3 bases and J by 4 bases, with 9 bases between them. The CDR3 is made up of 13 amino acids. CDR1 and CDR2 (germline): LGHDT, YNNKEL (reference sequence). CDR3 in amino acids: CASSQGLGTEAFF. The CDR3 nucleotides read TGTGCCAGCAGCCAGGGCTTGGGCACTGAAGCTTTCTTT.

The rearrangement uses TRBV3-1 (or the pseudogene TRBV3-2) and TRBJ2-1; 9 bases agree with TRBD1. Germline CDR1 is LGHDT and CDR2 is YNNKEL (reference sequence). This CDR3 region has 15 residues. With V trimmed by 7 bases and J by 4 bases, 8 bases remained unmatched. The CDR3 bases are TGTGCCAGCAACCCCGGGACAGGGAATTACAATGAGCAGTTCTTC. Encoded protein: CASNPGTGNYNEQFF.

The CDR3 coding sequence is TGTGCCAGCAGTTACTTAGCTAACTATGGCTACACCTTC. It is translated as CASSYLANYGYTF. This chain joins TRBV6-5 and TRBJ1-2; unclear D gene. CDR1 is MNHEY, CDR2 SVGAGI, per germline. The V gene lost 1 base and the J gene lost 0 bases, with 3 bases spanning the gap. The CDR3 has 13 amino acids.

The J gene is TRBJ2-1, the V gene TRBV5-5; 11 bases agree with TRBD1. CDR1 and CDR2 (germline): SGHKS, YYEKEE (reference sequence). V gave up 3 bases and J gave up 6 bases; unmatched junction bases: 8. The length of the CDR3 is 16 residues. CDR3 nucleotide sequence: TGTGCCAGCAGCTCTCCCGGGACAGGGGGTGGCAATGAGCAGTTCTTC. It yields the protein CASSSPGTGGGNEQFF.

The CDR3 is CASSLEPGQYGYTF. The CDR3 DNA sequence: TGTGCCAGCAGCTTGGAACCGGGCCAGTATGGCTACACCTTC. The chain links TRBV5-5 to TRBJ1-2; unclear D gene. Trimming took off 0 bases at V and 5 bases at J, with 11 bases between the two ends. CDR1 is SGHKS, CDR2 YYEKEE, per germline (reference sequence). This CDR3 comprises 14 residues.

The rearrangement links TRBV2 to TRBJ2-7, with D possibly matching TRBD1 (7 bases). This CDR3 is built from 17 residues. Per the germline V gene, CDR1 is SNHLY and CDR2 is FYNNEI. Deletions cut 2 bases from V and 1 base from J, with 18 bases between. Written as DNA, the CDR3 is TGTGCCAGCAGTGAACTTGGAGGGGCAGGGGGTTCCTACGAGCAGTACTTC. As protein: CASSELGGAGGSYEQYF.

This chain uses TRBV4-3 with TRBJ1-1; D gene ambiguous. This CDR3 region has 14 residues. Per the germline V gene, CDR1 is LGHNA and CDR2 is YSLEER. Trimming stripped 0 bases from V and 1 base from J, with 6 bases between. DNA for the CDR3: TGCGCCAGCAGCCAAGATAATCGGAACACTGAAGCTTTCTTT. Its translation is CASSQDNRNTEAFF.

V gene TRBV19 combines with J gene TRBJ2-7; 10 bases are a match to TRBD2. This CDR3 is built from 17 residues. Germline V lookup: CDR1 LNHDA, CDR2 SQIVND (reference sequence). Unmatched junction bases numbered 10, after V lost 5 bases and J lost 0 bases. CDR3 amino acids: CASSFRIAGGNSYEQYF. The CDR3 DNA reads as TGTGCCAGTAGTTTCCGGATAGCGGGAGGAAACTCCTACGAGCAGTACTTC. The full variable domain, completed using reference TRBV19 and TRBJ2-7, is DGGITQSPKYLFRKEGQNVTLSCEQNLNHDAMYWYRQDPGQGLRLIYYSQIVNDFQKGDIAEGYSVSREKKESFPLTVTSAQKNPTAFYLCASSFRIAGGNSYEQYFGPGTRLTVT.

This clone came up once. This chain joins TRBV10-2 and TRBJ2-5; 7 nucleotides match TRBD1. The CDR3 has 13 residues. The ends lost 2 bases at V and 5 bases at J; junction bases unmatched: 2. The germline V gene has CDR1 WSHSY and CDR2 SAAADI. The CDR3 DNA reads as TGCGCCAGCAGTGAGACAGGGGTCGAGACCCAGTACTTC. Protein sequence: CASSETGVETQYF.

The CDR3 nucleotides are TGCAGTGCTAGTTGGTCTGGGTATGAGCAGTTCTTC. Residues: CSASWSGYEQFF. V and J are TRBV20-1 and TRBJ2-1, with D hard to call. This CDR3 spans 12 amino acids. Germline CDR1 reads DFQATT; CDR2 reads SNEGSKA (reference sequence). V was cut by 3 bases and J by 8 bases, with 11 bases left in between.

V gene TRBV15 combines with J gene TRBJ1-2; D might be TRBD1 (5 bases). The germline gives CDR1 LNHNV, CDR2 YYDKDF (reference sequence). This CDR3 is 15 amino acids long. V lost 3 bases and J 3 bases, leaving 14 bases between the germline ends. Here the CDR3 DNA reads TGTGCCACCAGCAGTAGGAGGGAGGGGTACTATGGCTACACCTTC. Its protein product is CATSSRREGYYGYTF. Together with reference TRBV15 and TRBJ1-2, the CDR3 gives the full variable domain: DAMVIQNPRYQVTQFGKPVTLSCSQTLNHNVMYWYQQKSSQAPKLLFHYYDKDFNNEADTPDNFQSRRPNTSFCFLDIRSPGLGDTAMYLCATSSRREGYYGYTFGSGTRLTVV.

Here the CDR3 reads CASSRRDIQETQYF. CDR3 nucleotide sequence: TGCGCCAGCAGCCGCCGGGACATCCAAGAGACCCAGTACTTC. J is TRBJ2-5 and V is TRBV5-1; TRBD1 is a possible D gene (6 bases). V lost 4 bases and J lost 1, with 11 bases in between. This CDR3 spans 14 amino acids. Germline-derived CDR1 and CDR2 are SGHRS and YFSETQ. The full variable domain, completed using reference TRBV5-1 and TRBJ2-5, is KAGVTQTPRYLIKTRGQQVTLSCSPISGHRSVSWYQQTPGQGLQFLFEYFSETQRNKGNFPGRFSGRQFSNSRSEMNVSTLELGDSALYLCASSRRDIQETQYFGPGTRLLVL.

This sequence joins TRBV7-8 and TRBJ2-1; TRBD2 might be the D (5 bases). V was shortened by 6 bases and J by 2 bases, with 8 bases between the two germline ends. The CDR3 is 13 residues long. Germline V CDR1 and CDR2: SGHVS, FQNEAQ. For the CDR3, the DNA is TGTGCCAGCAGACTCGGGGCCTACAATGAGCAGTTCTTC. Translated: CASRLGAYNEQFF.

The CDR3 protein is CASSYPYRVAFF. Here the CDR3 DNA reads TGTGCCAGCAGTTACCCATACAGGGTGGCTTTCTTT. V gene TRBV6-2 or TRBV6-3 combines with J gene TRBJ1-1; possibly TRBD1 for D (6 bases). The V gene lost 2 bases and the J gene lost 11 bases, with 12 bases spanning the gap. Germline loops: CDR1 MNHEY, CDR2 SVGEGT. CDR3 length equals 12 residues.

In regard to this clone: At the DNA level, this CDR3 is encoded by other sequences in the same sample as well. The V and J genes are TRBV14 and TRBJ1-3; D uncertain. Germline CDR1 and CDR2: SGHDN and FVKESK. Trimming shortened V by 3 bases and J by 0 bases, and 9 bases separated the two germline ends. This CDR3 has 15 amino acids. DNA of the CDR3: TGTGCCAGCAGCCAGGCGGGCAGCTCTGGAAACACCATATATTTT. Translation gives CASSQAGSSGNTIYF.

The CDR3 DNA reads TGTGCCAGCAGTGATCAGGAAGGCTACGAGCAGTACTTC. It translates to CASSDQEGYEQYF. V and J are TRBV2 and TRBJ2-7, with D hard to call. V lost 3 bases and J lost 3, with 9 bases in between. Germline lookup yields CDR1 SNHLY and CDR2 FYNNEI. This CDR3 has 13 residues.

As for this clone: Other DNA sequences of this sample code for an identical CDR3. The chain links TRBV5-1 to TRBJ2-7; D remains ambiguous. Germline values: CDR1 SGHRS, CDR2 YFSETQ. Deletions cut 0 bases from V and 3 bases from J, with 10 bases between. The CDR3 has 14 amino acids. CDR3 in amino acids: CASSLAPPSYEQYF. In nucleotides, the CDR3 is TGCGCCAGCAGCTTGGCCCCGCCAAGCTACGAGCAGTACTTC.

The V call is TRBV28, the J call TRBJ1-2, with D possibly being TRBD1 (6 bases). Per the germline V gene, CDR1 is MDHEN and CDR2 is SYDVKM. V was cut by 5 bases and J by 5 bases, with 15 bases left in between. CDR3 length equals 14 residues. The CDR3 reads CASSPPPGAYGYTF. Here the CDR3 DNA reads TGTGCCAGCAGTCCCCCCCCGGGGGCGTATGGCTACACCTTC.

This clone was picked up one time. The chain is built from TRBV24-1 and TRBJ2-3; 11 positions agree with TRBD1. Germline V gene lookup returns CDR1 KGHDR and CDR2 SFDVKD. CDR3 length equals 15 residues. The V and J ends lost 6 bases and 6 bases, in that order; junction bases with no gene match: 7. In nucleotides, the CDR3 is TGTGCCACCAGTCCCGGGACAGGGGGGAGGGATACGCAGTATTTT. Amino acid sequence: CATSPGTGGRDTQYF.

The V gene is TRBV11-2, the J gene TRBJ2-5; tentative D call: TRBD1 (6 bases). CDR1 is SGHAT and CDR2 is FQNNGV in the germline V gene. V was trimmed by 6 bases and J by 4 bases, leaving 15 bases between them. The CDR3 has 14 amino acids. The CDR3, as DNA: TGTGCCAGCAGGAGGGGCCCGACAGGAGAGACCCAGTACTTC. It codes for CASRRGPTGETQYF.

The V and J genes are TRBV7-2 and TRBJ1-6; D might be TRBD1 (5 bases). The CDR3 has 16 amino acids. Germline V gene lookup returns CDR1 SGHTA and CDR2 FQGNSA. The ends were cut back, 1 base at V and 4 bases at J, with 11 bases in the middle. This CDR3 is CASSLGGGFYNSPLHF. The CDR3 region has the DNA TGTGCCAGCAGCTTAGGGGGGGGATTTTATAATTCACCCCTCCACTTT. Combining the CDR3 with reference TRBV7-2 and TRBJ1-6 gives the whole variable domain GAGVSQSPSNKVTEKGKDVELRCDPISGHTALYWYRQSLGQGLEFLIYFQGNSAPDKSGLPSDRFSAERTGGSVSTLTIQRTQQEDSAVYLCASSLGGGFYNSPLHFGNGTRLTVT.

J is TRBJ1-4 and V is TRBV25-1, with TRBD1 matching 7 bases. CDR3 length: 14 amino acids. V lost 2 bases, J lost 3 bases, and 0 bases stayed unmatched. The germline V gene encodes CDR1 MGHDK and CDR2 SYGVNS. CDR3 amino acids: CASSEQGANEKLFF. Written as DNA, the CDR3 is TGTGCCAGCAGTGAACAGGGGGCTAATGAAAAACTGTTTTTT.

The CDR3 sequence: CASAGGPYEQYF. In DNA form, the CDR3 reads TGTGCCAGCGCCGGGGGGCCCTACGAGCAGTACTTC. V is TRBV2 and J is TRBJ2-7; a weak D match, TRBD2 (7 bases). Germline CDR1 and CDR2: SNHLY and FYNNEI. The CDR3 runs 12 residues. V was cut by 8 bases and J by 2 bases, with 10 bases left in between. The variable domain in full, completed from reference TRBV2 and TRBJ2-7, reads EPEVTQTPSHQVTQMGQEVILRCVPISNHLYFYWYRQILGQKVEFLVSFYNNEISEKSEIFDDQFSVERPDGSNFTLKIRSTKLEDSAMYFCASAGGPYEQYFGPGTRLTVT.

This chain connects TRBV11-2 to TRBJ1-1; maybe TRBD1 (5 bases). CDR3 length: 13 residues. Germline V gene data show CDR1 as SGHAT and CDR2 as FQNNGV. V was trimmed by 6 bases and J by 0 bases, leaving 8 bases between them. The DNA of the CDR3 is TGTGCCAGCAGTCGACAGTTGAACACTGAAGCTTTCTTT. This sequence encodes CASSRQLNTEAFF.

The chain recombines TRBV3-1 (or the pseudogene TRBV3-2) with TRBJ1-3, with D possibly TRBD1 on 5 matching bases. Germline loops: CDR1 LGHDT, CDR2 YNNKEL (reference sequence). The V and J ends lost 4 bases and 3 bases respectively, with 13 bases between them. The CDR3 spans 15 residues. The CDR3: CASSRLPGLGNTIYF. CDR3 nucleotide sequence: TGTGCCAGCAGCCGCCTCCCAGGGCTTGGAAACACCATATATTTT.